This TCR beta chain was identified in a study of beta chain features in type 1 diabetes. A remark on this clone: Its matching antigen is unknown.

The germline V gene has CDR1 SEHNR and CDR2 FQNEAQ (reference sequence). The CDR3 sequence is 17 residues long. Trimming shortened V by 4 bases and J by 5 bases, and 21 bases separated the two germline ends. The whole isolated RNA underwent reverse transcription, so sequencing captured expressed TCRB transcripts. Sequenced by immunoSEQ multiplex PCR; TCRdb stores in-frame clones only, minus some. The sample includes about 340,000 clones, less than 15% seen only once; the top ten take roughly 0.015%. Study results and limitations: In every one of the four CD4+ subsets, TCRB CDR3s were moderately but significantly shorter in Type 1 diabetes patients.

Sequencing used naive CD4+ T cells from blood. The sequence was collected from a young woman with type 1 diabetes. The rearrangement uses TRBV7-9 and TRBJ1-5; a possible D gene is TRBD1 (6 bases). CDR3 sequence: CASSSLSGGPGDQPQHF. The DNA of the CDR3 is TGTGCCAGCAGCTCACTTAGCGGGGGGCCAGGGGATCAGCCCCAGCATTTT.